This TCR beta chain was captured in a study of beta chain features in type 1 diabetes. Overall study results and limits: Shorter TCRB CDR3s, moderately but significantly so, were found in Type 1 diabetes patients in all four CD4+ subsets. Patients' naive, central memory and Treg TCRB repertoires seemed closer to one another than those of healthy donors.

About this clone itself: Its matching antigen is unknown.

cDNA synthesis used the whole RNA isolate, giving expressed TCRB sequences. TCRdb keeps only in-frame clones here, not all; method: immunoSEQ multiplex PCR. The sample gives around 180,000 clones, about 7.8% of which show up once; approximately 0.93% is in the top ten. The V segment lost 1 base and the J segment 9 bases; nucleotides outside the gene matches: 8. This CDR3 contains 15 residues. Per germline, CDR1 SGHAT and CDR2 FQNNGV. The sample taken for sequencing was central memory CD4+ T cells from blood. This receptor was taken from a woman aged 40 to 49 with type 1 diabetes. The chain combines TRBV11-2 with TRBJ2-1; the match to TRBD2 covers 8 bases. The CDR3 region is CASSLAAGGSSEQFF. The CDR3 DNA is TGTGCCAGCAGCTTAGCGGCGGGAGGTTCCAGTGAGCAGTTCTTC. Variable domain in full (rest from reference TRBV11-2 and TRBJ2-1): EAGVAQSPRYKIIEKRQSVAFWCNPISGHATLYWYQQILGQGPKLLIQFQNNGVVDDSQLPKDRFSAERLKGVDSTLKIQPAKLEDSAVYLCASSLAAGGSSEQFFGPGTRLTVL.